These 13 T cell receptor beta chains were all obtained from the same sample, sequenced in a study of regulatory T cells in long-lasting Graves disease. Investigators prepared the TCR beta libraries by applying iRepertoire HTBI primers and Arm-PCR of CDR3 regions. TCRdb reprocessed the multiplex PCR reads via MiXCR and lists one record per CDR3 protein. The sample has over 650,000 distinct CDR3 sequences, about 30% seen once. Time point indicated: persistent/refractory GD, antithyroid drugs over 5 years with positive TRAb. The TCR library was made from RNA that had been extracted from PBMCs in TRIzol. The sample consisted of peripheral blood mononuclear cells (PBMCs), taken when the disease was refractory, from a patient treated with antithyroid drugs. The receptor set was obtained from a female donor with Graves disease.

There are a few counts of this clonotype. The chain recombines TRBV11-2 with TRBJ2-7; TRBD1 matches 10 bases. This CDR3 spans 14 amino acids. From germline, CDR1 is SGHAT and CDR2 FQNNGV. The J segment lost 5 bases and the V segment lost 1 base, leaving 2 bases of the junction unmatched. The CDR3 loop is CASSLVGTGDEQYF. CDR3 DNA: TGTGCCAGCAGCTTAGTCGGGACAGGGGACGAGCAGTACTTC.

V and J are TRBV3-1 and TRBJ1-1, with D unresolved. The germline V and J ends were trimmed by 4 bases and 1 base, with 10 bases remaining between them. Germline V gene sequence: CDR1 LGHDT, CDR2 YNNKEL (reference sequence). CDR3 length: 14 residues. The CDR3 DNA is TGTGCCAGCAGCCCCGAATGGGGGAACACTGAAGCTTTCTTT. It encodes CASSPEWGNTEAFF. The variable domain in full, completed from reference TRBV3-1 and TRBJ1-1, reads DTAVSQTPKYLVTQMGNDKSIKCEQNLGHDTMYWYKQDSKKFLKIMFSYNNKELIINETVPNRFSPKSPDKAHLNLHINSLELGDSAVYFCASSPEWGNTEAFFGQGTRLTVV.

This clonotype appeared many times. This chain links TRBV5-1 with TRBJ2-7; D remains ambiguous. Germline CDR1 reads SGHRS; CDR2 reads YFSETQ. The CDR3 is made up of 13 amino acids. Trimming left V 4 bases short and J 1 base short, with 9 bases between. The CDR3 DNA reads as TGCGCCAGCAGCCCGGACGGATCCTACGAGCAGTACTTC. Protein: CASSPDGSYEQYF.

Here the CDR3 DNA reads TGCAGTGCTAGAGATACAGAGACTAACTATGGCTACACCTTC. Encoded protein: CSARDTETNYGYTF. The gene calls are TRBV20-1 and TRBJ1-2, with D unresolved. There are 14 residues in the CDR3. CDR1 and CDR2 from the germline V gene are DFQATT and SNEGSKA (reference sequence). With 0 bases removed from V and 0 bases from J, the gap between germline ends came to 8 bases.

This clonotype was observed a handful of times. This chain joins TRBV3-1 and TRBJ2-5; no clear D gene. The CDR3 has 14 residues. Germline V CDR1 and CDR2: LGHDT, YNNKEL (reference sequence). V lost 0 bases and J 2 bases, leaving 7 bases between the germline ends. CDR3 amino acids: CASSQDTVQETQYF. Written as DNA, the CDR3 is TGTGCCAGCAGCCAAGATACTGTTCAAGAGACCCAGTACTTC.

The chain joins TRBV27 to TRBJ2-2, with D unresolved. Looked up from germline, CDR1 is MNHEY and CDR2 is SMNVEV (reference sequence). The CDR3 is 16 amino acids. The germline V and J ends were trimmed by 7 bases and 1 base, with 16 bases remaining between them. This chain's CDR3 is CASITQWAGNTGELFF. The CDR3 DNA sequence: TGTGCCAGCATAACCCAATGGGCAGGGAACACCGGGGAGCTGTTTTTT.

The table lists this clonotype with many counts. V and J are TRBV28 and TRBJ1-2; no reliable D call. Looked up from germline, CDR1 is MDHEN and CDR2 is SYDVKM. V lost 5 bases to trimming and J lost 2 bases, with 12 bases between them. This CDR3 has 14 amino acids. DNA of the CDR3: TGTGCCAGCAGTGCCCCGGACGTAAACTATGGCTACACCTTC. It yields the protein CASSAPDVNYGYTF.

The chain recombines TRBV18 with TRBJ1-3; D possibly corresponds to TRBD1 (6 bases). The CDR3 has 16 amino acids. Trimming removed 5 bases from V and 0 bases from J, with 14 bases in between. The germline CDR1 and CDR2 sequences are KGHSH and LQKENI. The chain's CDR3 is CASSSTGQTSGNTIYF. The CDR3 coding sequence is TGTGCCAGCTCATCCACCGGACAGACCTCTGGAAACACCATATATTTT. The full variable domain, completed using reference TRBV18 and TRBJ1-3, is NAGVMQNPRHLVRRRGQEARLRCSPMKGHSHVYWYRQLPEEGLKFMVYLQKENIIDESGMPKERFSAEFPKEGPSILRIQQVVRGDSAAYFCASSSTGQTSGNTIYFGEGSWLTVV.

The chain links TRBV7-2 to TRBJ1-5; 7 bases are a match to TRBD1. The V gene's germline CDR1 is SGHTA and CDR2 FQGNSA. The CDR3 contains 15 residues. The V gene end was trimmed by 5 bases and the J gene end by 3 bases; junction bases not matched to a gene: 7. CDR3: CASSPRTGINQPQHF. CDR3 coding DNA: TGTGCCAGCAGCCCCAGGACAGGTATCAATCAGCCCCAGCATTTT.

The chain carries TRBV20-1 and TRBJ2-2, with D possibly being TRBD2 (5 bases). Germline V gene sequence: CDR1 DFQATT, CDR2 SNEGSKA (reference sequence). The CDR3 runs 12 residues. The V gene lost 3 bases and the J gene lost 7 bases, with 9 bases spanning the gap. The CDR3: CSASGKVGELFF. In DNA, the CDR3 is TGCAGTGCTAGCGGGAAGGTCGGGGAGCTGTTTTTT.

The sample holds a few counts of this clonotype. V is TRBV5-1 and J is TRBJ1-2; D might be TRBD1 (5 bases). CDR1 is SGHRS and CDR2 is YFSETQ in the germline V gene. The germline V and J ends were trimmed by 4 bases and 7 bases, with 17 bases remaining between them. CDR3 length: 14 residues. CDR3 protein: CASSLGDLLTGYTF. As DNA, the CDR3 is TGCGCCAGCAGCCTAGGGGACCTATTAACTGGCTACACCTTC.

There are many counts of this clonotype. The rearrangement links TRBV12-3 or TRBV12-4 to TRBJ1-2; 7 bases line up with TRBD1. V shed 7 bases, J shed 5 bases, and the junction held 7 bases outside the gene matches. This CDR3 has 13 residues. The CDR3 reads CASTRQGRYGYTF. The CDR3 DNA reads TGTGCCAGCACTCGACAGGGTCGGTATGGCTACACCTTC.

This clonotype has only a few counts. The chain links TRBV20-1 to TRBJ2-7; no clear D. The CDR3 loop spans 13 amino acids. From germline, CDR1 is DFQATT and CDR2 SNEGSKA (reference sequence). Trimming removed 0 bases from V and 2 bases from J, with 8 bases in between. Written as DNA, the CDR3 is TGCAGTGCTAGAGATCGGCAGACCTACGAGCAGTACTTC. Amino acid sequence: CSARDRQTYEQYF.